The sequence of this T cell receptor beta chain was determined in a study of blood T cell repertoires in COVID-19. Study overall: The origin of the acute and convalescent COVID-19 samples was the United States, Italy and Spain. T cells, B-cell-depleted T cells, or PBMCs supplied cDNA or gDNA.

Germline V lookup: CDR1 MDHEN, CDR2 SYDVKM. This CDR3 has 16 residues. V lost 7 bases, J lost 6 bases, and 15 bases stayed unmatched. Per the original data handling: Estimated nucleated cell counts came from reference gene primer amplification. Only in-frame clones appear in the TCRdb table, and some are missing; sequencing was by immunoSEQ multiplex PCR. The V and J calls and clone size were taken over from that table, and D and trimming were inferred from the DNA. Of some 49,000 clones in the sample, about 85% were seen once. The clonotype comes from a human donor in a cohort sampled during active COVID-19. The chain uses TRBV28 and TRBJ2-1; 7 bases map to TRBD1. What was sequenced was peripheral blood. DNA of the CDR3: TGTGCCAGCACCCGACTGGACAGGCTAGCCCCCAATGAGCAGTTCTTC. It translates to CASTRLDRLAPNEQFF.